A selection of T cell receptor beta chains follows, all from one sample in a study of cytomegalovirus exposure and HLA in healthy donors. Sequencing used immunoSEQ multiplex PCR; TCRdb keeps in-frame clones, though not all of them. Of about 140,000 clones in the sample, 68% were seen once. The sample comprised PBMCs. The receptors were sampled from a man aged 60 to 69 in good health and CMV-seronegative. The CDR3 runs from the conserved cysteine through the conserved F or W. Fields, in order: V gene, D gene, CDR3 length, J gene, CDR3 protein. D genes are given only for firm matches.

TRBV7-2,.,14,TRBJ1-1,CASSLGAWDTEAFF
TRBV7-6,.,15,TRBJ2-3,CASSPPAGLTDTQYF
TRBV7-9,.,16,TRBJ2-6,CASSLYRISGANVLTF
TRBV6-1,TRBD2,16,TRBJ2-7,CASSETSGRARDEQYF
TRBV27,TRBD1,18,TRBJ2-7,CASSLSPFEDRGNYEQYF
TRBV15,.,18,TRBJ1-2,CATSREFYRQLLNYGYTF
TRBV14,TRBD1,13,TRBJ1-5,CASSTGAFSPQHF
TRBV7-2,TRBD2,12,TRBJ2-7,CASSPPGGEQYF
TRBV19,.,14,TRBJ1-4,CASSGQTGNEKLFF
TRBV11-3,TRBD1,16,TRBJ1-6,CASSLGGQEDNSPLHF
TRBV15,.,16,TRBJ1-1,CATSRDFGGSNTEAFF
TRBV3-2,.,9,TRBJ2-7,CASSYEQYF
TRBV30,.,12,TRBJ1-2,CAWSSGDYGYTF
TRBV5-4,.,15,TRBJ2-5,CASIPPEGAGGTQYF
TRBV5-4,TRBD1,14,TRBJ2-5,CASSPRTGQETQYF
TRBV27,TRBD2,16,TRBJ2-7,CASSYSGLAEIYEQYF
TRBV9,.,17,TRBJ1-1,CASSVHRDTFLHTEAFF
TRBV9,TRBD2,15,TRBJ2-3,CASSGGTRSFDTQYF
TRBV5-1,.,15,TRBJ1-4,CASSLFTATNEKLFF
TRBV10-3,TRBD1,14,TRBJ1-5,CAISRQGVNQPQHF
TRBV28,.,14,TRBJ2-2,CASSFAGGPGELFF
TRBV10-3,TRBD2,14,TRBJ2-7,CAISPVGGGREQYF
TRBV15,TRBD1,15,TRBJ2-7,CATSPGTGPGGEQYF
TRBV18,.,16,TRBJ1-5,CASSPAGTPSNQPQHF
TRBV6-5,.,15,TRBJ1-4,CASRPQGTTNEKLFF
TRBV18,TRBD2,15,TRBJ2-3,CASSPAGGRTDTQYF
TRBV6-1,TRBD2,17,TRBJ2-7,CASSEMLRLAGVYEQYF
TRBV27,TRBD2,13,TRBJ2-1,CASRASGYNEQFF
TRBV28,.,13,TRBJ1-1,CASSSGVNTEAFF
TRBV6-6,.,11,TRBJ1-2,CASNQGYGYTF
TRBV9,.,13,TRBJ1-2,CASSETDHYGYTF
TRBV4-1,TRBD2,16,TRBJ2-7,CASSPQKTSGAYEQYF
TRBV19,.,11,TRBJ1-4,CASSMFRELFF
TRBV9,.,14,TRBJ1-1,CASSVAGQNTEAFF
TRBV7-6,.,13,TRBJ2-1,CASSLGRLQVQFF
TRBV28,.,14,TRBJ1-2,CASRPQGGTYGYTF
TRBV6-1,.,15,TRBJ2-6,CASRGVRSGANVLTF
TRBV5-5,TRBD2,15,TRBJ2-5,CASSLETSGMETQYF
TRBV5-6,.,15,TRBJ2-3,CASSSGTRTTDTQYF
TRBV29-1,TRBD1,12,TRBJ2-1,CSVRTGWNEQFF
TRBV5-5,TRBD1,15,TRBJ1-1,CASSLVAEGGGGAFF
TRBV10-3,TRBD2,16,TRBJ2-2,CAINWAGGKNTGELFF
TRBV2,TRBD1,15,TRBJ2-3,CASRGLDRAQDTQYF
TRBV30,TRBD1,16,TRBJ2-1,CAWSPNDRGDYNEQFF
TRBV13,.,18,TRBJ2-2,CASSSQHRQSIPIGELFF
TRBV18,.,14,TRBJ2-7,CASSTGDSSYEQYF
TRBV5-1,.,13,TRBJ1-1,CASSLGGEVAAFF
TRBV28,.,12,TRBJ1-1,CASSSTVMEAFF
TRBV29-1,TRBD1,14,TRBJ2-1,CSVGDRVSYNEQFF